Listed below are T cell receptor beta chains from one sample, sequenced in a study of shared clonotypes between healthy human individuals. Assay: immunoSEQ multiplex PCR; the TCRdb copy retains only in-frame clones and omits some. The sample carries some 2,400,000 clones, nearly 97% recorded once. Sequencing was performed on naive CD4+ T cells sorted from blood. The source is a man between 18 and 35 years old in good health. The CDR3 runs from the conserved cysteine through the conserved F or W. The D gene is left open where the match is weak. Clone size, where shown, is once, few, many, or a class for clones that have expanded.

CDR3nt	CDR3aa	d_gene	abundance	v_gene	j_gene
TGTGCCTGGACCCGACAGGGGGAGCTGTTCTTC	CAWTRQGELFF	TRBD1	.	TRBV30	TRBJ2-1
TGTGCCAGCAGCCCACGGACAGGGGTGGGCACTGAAGCTTTCTTT	CASSPRTGVGTEAFF	TRBD1	.	TRBV5-6	TRBJ1-1
TGTGCCAGCAGCGCACATTTCGGGAGTGGGCACACAGATACGCAGTATTTT	CASSAHFGSGHTDTQYF	.	.	TRBV7-2	TRBJ2-3
TGTGCCAGCAGCGTGGAGGCATACTCCTACAATGAGCAGTTCTTC	CASSVEAYSYNEQFF	.	.	TRBV9	TRBJ2-1
TGTGCCAGTAGCCCCGCCGGGGCGGGAGGACTTAGCTCCTACGAGCAGTACTTC	CASSPAGAGGLSSYEQYF	TRBD2	.	TRBV19	TRBJ2-7
TGTGCCAGCAGCTTGATGGGGGCAGCGAACACTGAAGCTTTCTTT	CASSLMGAANTEAFF	.	.	TRBV5-4	TRBJ1-1
TGTGCCAGCAGCCCTCGGGACGGATGGACTAGCCTTGCCAATGAGCAGTTCTTC	CASSPRDGWTSLANEQFF	TRBD2	.	TRBV4-2	TRBJ2-1
TGTGCCAGCTCACCCGGCAGGACGGAAGAAAAACTGTTTTTT	CASSPGRTEEKLFF	.	.	TRBV18	TRBJ1-4
TGCACCGGTGGGGGGGACACCGGGGAGCTGTTTTTT	CTGGGDTGELFF	TRBD2	.	TRBV29-1	TRBJ2-2
TGTGCCAGCAGTTTGGGCCGGACAGGGGGGGAGACCCAGTACTTC	CASSLGRTGGETQYF	TRBD1	once	TRBV28	TRBJ2-5
TGTGCCAGCAGCTTAGGCAGTCACGGGGAGCTGTTTTTT	CASSLGSHGELFF	.	few	TRBV11-2	TRBJ2-2
TGTGCCAGCAGTAGGGAGGGCGAGCAGTACTTC	CASSREGEQYF	TRBD2	.	TRBV6-5	TRBJ2-7
TGTGCCTGGACCGATATGGCAGGACAGGACCCCTACGAGCAGTACTTC	CAWTDMAGQDPYEQYF	TRBD1	once	TRBV30	TRBJ2-7
TGTGCCAGCAGCCGTCAGACAGGGGGCTACGAGCAGTACTTC	CASSRQTGGYEQYF	TRBD1	.	TRBV9	TRBJ2-7
TGCGCCAGCAGCCCGGATGCTGCTAATGAAAAACTGTTTTTT	CASSPDAANEKLFF	.	.	TRBV5-1	TRBJ1-4
TGCAGCGGGGACCTCCCTACAGGGGCCCAAGAGACCCAGTACTTC	CSGDLPTGAQETQYF	TRBD1	.	TRBV29-1	TRBJ2-5
TGTGCCAGCAGCCCGGGATTAGCGTACAAAGAGACCCAGTACTTC	CASSPGLAYKETQYF	.	once	TRBV5-8	TRBJ2-5
TGTGCCAGCAACTCCGGACTAGCGGGCTACGAGCAGTACTTC	CASNSGLAGYEQYF	TRBD2	.	TRBV7-9	TRBJ2-7
TGTGCCTGGAGTCGGCCGGCGGGGGAGCAGTTCTTC	CAWSRPAGEQFF	.	.	TRBV30	TRBJ2-1
TGTGCCTGGAATCGGGGTTTAGCAAATCAGCCCCAGCATTTT	CAWNRGLANQPQHF	.	.	TRBV30	TRBJ1-5
TGTGCCAGCAGGCAAGGGGGAGCGACCTACGAGCAGTACTTC	CASRQGGATYEQYF	.	.	TRBV28	TRBJ2-7
TGCGCAAGAGGTAGGGCGGGGCCCCAAGAGACCCAGTACTTC	CARGRAGPQETQYF	.	.	TRBV10-2	TRBJ2-5
TGTGCCGGAGGGGACAGCTCCTACGAGCAGTACTTC	CAGGDSSYEQYF	.	.	TRBV30	TRBJ2-7
TGCGCCAGCAGTTCGACGACAGGGATCACAGATACGCAGTATTTT	CASSSTTGITDTQYF	TRBD1	.	TRBV5-1	TRBJ2-3
TGTGCCAGCAGTTATCAGGGGGCGATGGGCACTGAAGCTTTCTTT	CASSYQGAMGTEAFF	TRBD1	.	TRBV11-2	TRBJ1-1
TGCGCCAGCAGCTTGGGGGCAGGGTTCTCAGGAGAGACCCAGTACTTC	CASSLGAGFSGETQYF	.	.	TRBV5-1	TRBJ2-5
TGCGCCAGCAGCTTGGTGCGAACAGGGGAGGAATTGTATGGCTACACCTTC	CASSLVRTGEELYGYTF	TRBD1	.	TRBV5-1	TRBJ1-2